This passage covers 27 T cell receptor beta chains from one sample sequenced in a study of chemoradiotherapy in HPV16-positive cancers. TCRdb's copy holds only in-frame clones and misses some; the assay was immunoSEQ multiplex PCR. Of around 29,000 clones detected, over 80% appear once; the ten largest clones hold about 20%. Sequenced here: blood, sampled from a patient who underwent chemoradiotherapy. The receptors here all came from a human donor with HPV-associated anogenital cancer.

This clone is medium-sized (0.01 to 0.1%) within its sample. This sequence joins TRBV6-1 and TRBJ2-7; D gene unclear. The CDR3 spans 11 residues. The germline CDR1 and CDR2 sequences are MNHNS and SASEGT. Trimming cost V 2 bases and J 4 bases, with 3 bases left between them. Here the CDR3 DNA reads TGTGCCAGCAGTGAATGGTACGAGCAGTACTTC. Protein: CASSEWYEQYF.

The rearrangement uses TRBV4-1 and TRBJ2-1; 7 bases map to TRBD2. V was pared by 9 bases and J by 6 bases, with 11 bases of the junction left unmatched. The CDR3 length is 14 residues. Germline CDR1 is MGHRA and CDR2 is YSYEKL. The CDR3 nucleotides read TGCGCCAGTCGACGAGGAGCGGGAACCAATGAGCAGTTCTTC. It is translated as CASRRGAGTNEQFF.

The chain joins TRBV7-9 to TRBJ2-7; D tentatively fits TRBD1 or TRBD2 (5 bases each). CDR1 is SEHNR, CDR2 FQNEAQ, per germline (reference sequence). Trimming removed 4 bases at V and 2 bases at J, with 6 bases between. The CDR3 is 12 residues long. CDR3 coding DNA: TGTGCCAGCAGCTCGGGGCCCTACGAGCAGTACTTC. Translation gives CASSSGPYEQYF.

In this sample, this clone turned up once. The V call is TRBV5-1, the J call TRBJ1-4, with 7 bases aligning to TRBD1. Germline V CDR1 and CDR2: SGHRS, YFSETQ. The ends lost 3 bases at V and 0 bases at J; junction bases unmatched: 2. The CDR3 runs 15 residues. CDR3 region: CASSSQGSTNEKLFF. CDR3 nucleotides: TGCGCCAGCAGCTCACAGGGGTCAACTAATGAAAAACTGTTTTTT.

This clone has just one count. This chain connects TRBV21-1 to TRBJ1-2; the table's D gene call, TRBD1, was not cross checked with the DNA. TRBV21-1 is reported as a pseudogene. The CDR3 has 15 amino acids. The CDR3 nucleotides read TGTGCCAGCAGCAAAGAGGTCAGGGCCTTTTATGGCTACACCTTC. Amino acids: CASSKEVRAFYGYTF.

This clone is a singleton in its sample. The chain employs TRBV19 and TRBJ1-2, with 8 bases lining up with TRBD1. J gave up 10 bases and V 3 bases, and 10 bases lay outside the gene matches. Germline lookup yields CDR1 LNHDA and CDR2 SQIVND (reference sequence). The CDR3 sequence is 14 residues long. CDR3 region: CASSMNGGQGSYTF. Here the CDR3 DNA reads TGTGCCAGTAGTATGAACGGAGGACAGGGCTCCTACACCTTC.

The chain joins TRBV7-6 to TRBJ1-3; TRBD1 aligns across 7 bases. The CDR3 spans 16 residues. The germline gives CDR1 SGHVS, CDR2 FNYEAQ. V shed 5 bases and J 0 bases; nucleotides not matched to a gene: 7. In DNA form, the CDR3 reads TGTGCCAGCAGCCTGTACAGGGGCGACTCTGGAAACACCATATATTTT. This encodes CASSLYRGDSGNTIYF.

This clone was seen once. This sequence joins TRBV5-4 and TRBJ2-2; 8 nucleotides match TRBD1. Germline V gene lookup returns CDR1 SGHNT and CDR2 YYREEE (reference sequence). The V segment lost 4 bases and the J segment 2 bases; nucleotides outside the gene matches: 4. The CDR3 consists of 15 residues. The CDR3 DNA reads as TGTGCCAGCAGCCCAGGGGGCGCCAACACCGGGGAGCTGTTTTTT. This sequence encodes CASSPGGANTGELFF.

The chain combines TRBV11-3 with TRBJ1-1, with 10 bases that match TRBD1. Germline loops: CDR1 SGHNT, CDR2 YENEEA. This CDR3 comprises 13 residues. Germline trimming cut 4 bases from V and 6 bases from J; bases unmatched to any gene: 2. CDR3 sequence reads: CASSSGQGAEAFF. The CDR3 region has the DNA TGTGCCAGCAGCTCAGGACAGGGGGCTGAAGCTTTCTTT.

The chain is built from TRBV28 and TRBJ2-1, with D perhaps being TRBD1 or TRBD2 (5 bases each). Germline CDR1 and CDR2: MDHEN and SYDVKM. The CDR3 is 14 residues long. V was clipped by 6 bases and J by 9 bases, with 18 bases between them. The CDR3 coding sequence is TGTGCCAGCAGCAGCTACCGTTCGAGGGGTGAGCAGTTCTTC. The encoded protein is CASSSYRSRGEQFF.

The rearrangement uses TRBV7-2 and TRBJ2-7; tentatively, D is TRBD1 or TRBD2 (6 bases each). The CDR3 loop spans 14 amino acids. CDR1 SGHTA and CDR2 FQGNSA come from the germline V gene. The V and J ends lost 6 bases and 6 bases respectively, with 18 bases between them. CDR3 loop: CASSFFTGGREQYF. In nucleotides, the CDR3 is TGTGCCAGCAGTTTCTTTACCGGGGGCCGCGAGCAGTACTTC.

The J gene is TRBJ2-7, the V gene TRBV15; D not certain. Germline CDR1 and CDR2: LNHNV and YYDKDF (reference sequence). CDR3 length: 14 amino acids. V lost 5 bases to trimming and J lost 4 bases, with 15 bases between them. The CDR3 DNA follows: TGTGCCACCAGCCAAAGTTCCTTAGGATACGAGCAGTACTTC. Its translation is CATSQSSLGYEQYF.

The rearrangement links TRBV14 to TRBJ2-2; D may be TRBD1 or TRBD2 (5 bases each). This CDR3 region has 15 residues. Trimming cost V 1 base and J 3 bases, with 9 bases left between them. The V gene's germline CDR1 is SGHDN and CDR2 FVKESK. CDR3 protein: CASSQVGADTGELFF. The CDR3 region has the DNA TGTGCCAGCAGCCAAGTCGGGGCGGACACCGGGGAGCTGTTTTTT.

The chain couples TRBV28 to TRBJ2-3; a weak D match, TRBD1 (6 bases). CDR1 is MDHEN and CDR2 is SYDVKM in the germline V gene. The ends were cut back, 3 bases at V and 4 bases at J, with 8 bases in the middle. The CDR3 runs 13 residues. The CDR3 DNA is TGTGCCAGCAGTTTGGGGGCGGCAGATACGCAGTATTTT. Residues: CASSLGAADTQYF.

This clone qualifies as medium-sized. V and J are TRBV6-6 and TRBJ2-3; possible D gene TRBD2, 6 bases. Looked up from germline, CDR1 is MNHNY and CDR2 is SVGAGI (reference sequence). The CDR3 totals 14 residues. Trimming removed 5 bases at V and 6 bases at J, with 15 bases between. Here the CDR3 DNA reads TGTGCCAGCAGTGCGGGGTCCACGGGGGATACGCAGTATTTT. It translates to CASSAGSTGDTQYF.

The chain uses TRBV9 and TRBJ2-2; 10 nucleotides align to TRBD1. The CDR3 covers 16 residues. Losses at the gene ends were 6 bases for V and 6 bases for J; bases not matched to a gene: 11. Germline CDR1 and CDR2: SGDLS and YYNGEE. This CDR3 is CASNPAGGQGAGELFF. The CDR3 DNA is TGTGCCAGCAACCCTGCGGGAGGACAGGGGGCCGGGGAGCTGTTTTTT. Full variable domain (remainder filled in from reference TRBV9 and TRBJ2-2): DSGVTQTPKHLITATGQRVTLRCSPRSGDLSVYWYQQSLDQGLQFLIQYYNGEERAKGNILERFSAQQFPDLHSELNLSSLELGDSALYFCASNPAGGQGAGELFFGEGSRLTVL.

The rearrangement links TRBV18 to TRBJ2-3; TRBD2 might be the D (7 bases). Between the trimmed V and J ends, which lost 2 bases and 5 bases, there was a span of 14 bases. Germline V gene lookup returns CDR1 KGHSH and CDR2 LQKENI. CDR3 length: 15 amino acids. DNA of the CDR3: TGTGCCAGCTCACCAACTACAGGGAGGGTAGATACGCAGTATTTT. This translates into CASSPTTGRVDTQYF.

The J gene is TRBJ1-1, the V gene TRBV5-1; 11 positions match TRBD1. There are 16 residues in the CDR3. Trimming took 2 bases from V and 2 from J; bases not matched to a gene: 5. CDR1 and CDR2 (germline): SGHRS, YFSETQ. The CDR3 here is CASSLGTGGRNTEAFF. The CDR3 DNA sequence: TGCGCCAGCAGCTTAGGGACAGGGGGAAGAAACACTGAAGCTTTCTTT. Full variable domain (missing parts from reference TRBV5-1 and TRBJ1-1): KAGVTQTPRYLIKTRGQQVTLSCSPISGHRSVSWYQQTPGQGLQFLFEYFSETQRNKGNFPGRFSGRQFSNSRSEMNVSTLELGDSALYLCASSLGTGGRNTEAFFGQGTRLTVV.

The chain has TRBV18 and TRBJ2-5; D may be TRBD2 (6 bases). The V end was cut by 4 bases, the J end by 4 bases, with 13 bases between. The CDR3 is 14 amino acids. The germline CDR1 and CDR2 sequences are KGHSH and LQKENI. The DNA for the CDR3 is TGTGCCAGCTCACGAGGGGACTCTCCAGAGACCCAGTACTTC. It codes for CASSRGDSPETQYF.

The genes are TRBV7-6 and TRBJ2-6; TRBD1 aligns across 8 bases. Germline V gene data show CDR1 as SGHVS and CDR2 as FNYEAQ. The CDR3 is 14 residues long. CDR3 sequence: CAGGGQGGANVLTF. As DNA, the CDR3 is TGTGCAGGGGGAGGACAGGGAGGGGCCAACGTCCTGACTTTC.

V gene TRBV19 combines with J gene TRBJ1-6; D is possibly TRBD1 (5 bases). CDR3 length equals 17 residues. V was clipped by 5 bases and J by 6 bases, with 20 bases between them. Germline V gene data show CDR1 as LNHDA and CDR2 as SQIVND (reference sequence). The CDR3 region has the DNA TGTGCCAGTAGTGGCCGCCAAGGACAAACGTCTAATTCACCCCTCCACTTT. Translating it yields CASSGRQGQTSNSPLHF.

The rearrangement uses TRBV5-1 and TRBJ2-2; 13 positions agree with TRBD2. Per the germline V gene, CDR1 is SGHRS and CDR2 is YFSETQ. The CDR3 consists of 16 residues. The V segment lost 4 bases and the J segment 2 bases; nucleotides outside the gene matches: 2. The CDR3 protein is CASSGTSGINTGELFF. The CDR3 bases are TGCGCCAGCAGCGGGACTAGCGGGATTAACACCGGGGAGCTGTTTTTT.

V usage is TRBV7-8 and J usage is TRBJ1-2; D is uncertain. Trimming cost V 4 bases and J 7 bases, with 19 bases left between them. This CDR3 is 15 amino acids long. From germline, CDR1 is SGHVS and CDR2 FQNEAQ. The CDR3 loop is CASSYETVSAGGYTF. Written as DNA, the CDR3 is TGTGCCAGCAGCTACGAAACAGTTTCGGCGGGTGGCTACACCTTC.

The chain uses TRBV27 and TRBJ2-7, with 9 bases identical to TRBD1. Germline values: CDR1 MNHEY, CDR2 SMNVEV (reference sequence). The CDR3 has 14 residues. V lost 6 bases and J lost 3; bases outside the gene matches: 6. CDR3 amino acids: CASRTGQGYYEQYF. The DNA of the CDR3 is TGTGCCAGCAGAACGGGACAGGGTTACTACGAGCAGTACTTC.

V is TRBV2 and J is TRBJ2-1; no reliable D call. Per germline, CDR1 SNHLY and CDR2 FYNNEI. The V end lost 7 bases, the J end lost 4 bases, and 11 bases lay between the germline ends. The CDR3 runs 13 residues. In nucleotides, the CDR3 is TGTGCCAGCACTGGCGGTGGATACAATGAGCAGTTCTTC. This sequence encodes CASTGGGYNEQFF. Using reference TRBV2 and TRBJ2-1 for the parts outside the CDR3, the full variable domain is EPEVTQTPSHQVTQMGQEVILRCVPISNHLYFYWYRQILGQKVEFLVSFYNNEISEKSEIFDDQFSVERPDGSNFTLKIRSTKLEDSAMYFCASTGGGYNEQFFGPGTRLTVL.

The chain is built from TRBV4-3 and TRBJ1-6, with a possible D match to TRBD1 (5 bases). Germline V gives CDR1 LGHNA, CDR2 YSLEER. Trimming shortened V by 4 bases and J by 8 bases, and 18 bases separated the two germline ends. The CDR3 runs to 16 residues. The CDR3 region has the DNA TGCGCCAGCAGCCGAGATAGACAGAGGGCGTATTCACCCCTCCACTTT. Protein product: CASSRDRQRAYSPLHF.

This clone was detected only once. CDR3 amino acids: CASSPQPMGDSGNYGYTF. CDR3 in DNA: TGTGCCAGCAGCCCCCAACCAATGGGGGACAGCGGAAACTATGGCTACACCTTC. The V call is TRBV7-2, the J call TRBJ1-2; 7 nucleotides agree with TRBD1. The V gene's germline CDR1 is SGHTA and CDR2 FQGNSA. This CDR3 is 18 amino acids long. V trimming: 5 bases; J trimming: 2 bases; junction bases outside the gene matches: 17.